This T cell receptor (beta chain) was captured in a study of PD-L1 blockade in urothelial cancer. Study results and limitations: Lower than median blood TCR clonality before treatment predicted better survival.

The time point here: pretreatment peripheral blood. Patients' urothelial carcinoma was locally advanced or metastatic. About this clone: Its target is not known.

Synthetic analogs of TCR templates were spiked into every PCR. Measured with immunoSEQ multiplex PCR; TCRdb has only the in-frame clones, and not every one. The table lists around 100,000 clones, roughly 84% of them singletons. The CDR3 extends over 11 amino acids. The V and J ends lost 2 bases and 6 bases respectively, with 4 bases between them. Germline assignment: CDR1 GTSNPN and CDR2 SVGIG (reference sequence). This receptor was obtained from a man between 60 and 75 years old with urothelial cancer. The sequences come from PBMCs, collected around atezolizumab (anti-PD-L1) treatment. This sequence joins TRBV30 and TRBJ2-2; no clear D gene. CDR3 nucleotides: TGTGCCTGGAGTCCGGCCGGGGAGCTGTTTTTT. Its protein product is CAWSPAGELFF.